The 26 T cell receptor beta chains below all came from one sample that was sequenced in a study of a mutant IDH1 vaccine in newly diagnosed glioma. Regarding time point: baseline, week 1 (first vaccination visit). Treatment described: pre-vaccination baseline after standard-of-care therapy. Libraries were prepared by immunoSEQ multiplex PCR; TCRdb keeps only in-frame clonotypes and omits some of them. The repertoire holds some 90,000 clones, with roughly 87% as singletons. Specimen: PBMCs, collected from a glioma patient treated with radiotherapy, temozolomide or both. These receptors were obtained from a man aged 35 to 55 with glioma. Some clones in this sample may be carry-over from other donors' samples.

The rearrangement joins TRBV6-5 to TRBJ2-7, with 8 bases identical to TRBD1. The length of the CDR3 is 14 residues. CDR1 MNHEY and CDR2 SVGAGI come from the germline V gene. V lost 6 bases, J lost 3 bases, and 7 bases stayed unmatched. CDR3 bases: TGTGCCAGCAGCTCCGGACAGGGAGACTACGAGCAGTACTTC. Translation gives CASSSGQGDYEQYF.

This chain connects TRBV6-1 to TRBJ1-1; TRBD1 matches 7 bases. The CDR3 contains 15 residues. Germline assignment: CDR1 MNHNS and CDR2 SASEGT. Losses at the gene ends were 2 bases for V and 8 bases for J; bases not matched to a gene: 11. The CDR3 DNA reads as TGTGCCAGCAGTGAACCTGGGACAGTCAATTGGGAAGCTTTCTTT. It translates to CASSEPGTVNWEAFF.

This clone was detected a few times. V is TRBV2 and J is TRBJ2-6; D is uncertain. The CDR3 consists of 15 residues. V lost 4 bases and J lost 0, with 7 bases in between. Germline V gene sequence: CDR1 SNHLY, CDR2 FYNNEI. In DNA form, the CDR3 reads TGTGCCAGCAGTGTTGAGGCCTCTGGGGCCAACGTCCTGACTTTC. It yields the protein CASSVEASGANVLTF.

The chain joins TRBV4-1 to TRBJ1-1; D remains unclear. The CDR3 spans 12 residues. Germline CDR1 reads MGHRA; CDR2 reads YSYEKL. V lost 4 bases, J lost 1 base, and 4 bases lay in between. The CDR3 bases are TGCGCCAGCAGCCCGGGGAACACTGAAGCTTTCTTT. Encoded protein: CASSPGNTEAFF.

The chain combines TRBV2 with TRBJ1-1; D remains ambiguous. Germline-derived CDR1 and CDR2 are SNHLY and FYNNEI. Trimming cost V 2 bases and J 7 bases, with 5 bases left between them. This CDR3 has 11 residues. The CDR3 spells CASSETYEAFF. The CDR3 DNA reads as TGTGCCAGCAGTGAAACTTATGAAGCTTTCTTT.

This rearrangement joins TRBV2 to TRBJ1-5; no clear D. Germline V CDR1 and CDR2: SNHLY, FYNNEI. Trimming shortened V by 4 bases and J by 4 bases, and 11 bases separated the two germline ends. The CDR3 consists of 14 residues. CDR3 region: CASSAISENQPQHF. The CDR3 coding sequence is TGTGCCAGCAGTGCAATTTCAGAGAATCAGCCCCAGCATTTT.

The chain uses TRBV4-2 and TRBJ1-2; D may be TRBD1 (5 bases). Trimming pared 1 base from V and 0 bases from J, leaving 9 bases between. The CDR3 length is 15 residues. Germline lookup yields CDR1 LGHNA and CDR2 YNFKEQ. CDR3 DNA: TGTGCCAGCAGCCAAGGGGACGGAGCTAACTATGGCTACACCTTC. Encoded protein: CASSQGDGANYGYTF.

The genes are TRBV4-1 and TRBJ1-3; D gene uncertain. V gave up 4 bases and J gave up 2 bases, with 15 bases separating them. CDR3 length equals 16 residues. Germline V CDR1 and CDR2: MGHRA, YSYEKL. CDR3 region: CASSPTVRDPGNTIYF. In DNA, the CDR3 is TGCGCCAGCAGCCCCACGGTCCGTGATCCTGGAAACACCATATATTTT.

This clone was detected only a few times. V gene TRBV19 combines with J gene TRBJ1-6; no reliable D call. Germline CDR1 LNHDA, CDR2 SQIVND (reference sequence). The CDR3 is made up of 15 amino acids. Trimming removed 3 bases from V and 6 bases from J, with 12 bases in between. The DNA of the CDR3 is TGTGCCAGTAGTATGATGCCAGGCGGTAATTCACCCCTCCACTTT. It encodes CASSMMPGGNSPLHF.

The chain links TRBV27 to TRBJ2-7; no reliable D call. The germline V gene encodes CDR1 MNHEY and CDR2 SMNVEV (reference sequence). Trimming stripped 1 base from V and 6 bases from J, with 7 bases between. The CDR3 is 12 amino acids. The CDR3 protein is CASSLWGSEQYF. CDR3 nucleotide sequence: TGTGCCAGCAGTTTATGGGGAAGCGAGCAGTACTTC.

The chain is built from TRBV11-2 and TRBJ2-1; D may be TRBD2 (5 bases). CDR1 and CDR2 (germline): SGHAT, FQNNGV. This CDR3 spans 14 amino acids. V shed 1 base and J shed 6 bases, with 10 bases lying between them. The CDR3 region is CASSLGSGINEQFF. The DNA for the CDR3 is TGTGCCAGCAGCTTAGGGTCGGGAATCAATGAGCAGTTCTTC.

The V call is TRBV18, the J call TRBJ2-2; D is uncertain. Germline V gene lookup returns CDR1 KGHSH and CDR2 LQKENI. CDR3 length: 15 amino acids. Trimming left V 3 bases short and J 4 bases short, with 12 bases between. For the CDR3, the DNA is TGTGCCAGCTCACCCGGCCAGCTTCTCACCGGGGAGCTGTTTTTT. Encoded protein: CASSPGQLLTGELFF.

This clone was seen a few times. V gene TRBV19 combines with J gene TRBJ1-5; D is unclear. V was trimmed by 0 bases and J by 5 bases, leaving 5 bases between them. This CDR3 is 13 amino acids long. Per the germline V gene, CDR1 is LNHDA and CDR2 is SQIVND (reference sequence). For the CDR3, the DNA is TGTGCCAGTAGTATAGAGGCCTATCAGCCCCAGCATTTT. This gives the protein CASSIEAYQPQHF.

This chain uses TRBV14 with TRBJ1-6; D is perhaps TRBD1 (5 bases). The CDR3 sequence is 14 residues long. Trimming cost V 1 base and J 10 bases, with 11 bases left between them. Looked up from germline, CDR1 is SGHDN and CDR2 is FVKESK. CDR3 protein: CASSQGGSGSPLHF. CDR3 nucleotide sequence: TGTGCCAGCAGCCAAGGGGGGTCTGGATCACCCCTCCACTTT. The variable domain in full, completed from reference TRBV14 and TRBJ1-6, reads EAGVTQFPSHSVIEKGQTVTLRCDPISGHDNLYWYRRVMGKEIKFLLHFVKESKQDESGMPNNRFLAERTGGTYSTLKVQPAELEDSGVYFCASSQGGSGSPLHFGNGTRLTVT.

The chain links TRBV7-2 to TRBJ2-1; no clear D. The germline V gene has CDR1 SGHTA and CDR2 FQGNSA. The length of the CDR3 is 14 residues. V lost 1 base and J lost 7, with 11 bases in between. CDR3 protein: CASSLGLSLNEQFF. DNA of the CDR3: TGTGCCAGCAGCTTAGGGCTATCCTTAAATGAGCAGTTCTTC.

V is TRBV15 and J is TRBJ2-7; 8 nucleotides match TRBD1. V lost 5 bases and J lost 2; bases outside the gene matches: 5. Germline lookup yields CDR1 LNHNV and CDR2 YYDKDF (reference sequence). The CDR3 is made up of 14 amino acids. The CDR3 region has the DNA TGTGCCACCAGCCCCACACAGGGGGCCTACGAGCAGTACTTC. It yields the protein CATSPTQGAYEQYF.

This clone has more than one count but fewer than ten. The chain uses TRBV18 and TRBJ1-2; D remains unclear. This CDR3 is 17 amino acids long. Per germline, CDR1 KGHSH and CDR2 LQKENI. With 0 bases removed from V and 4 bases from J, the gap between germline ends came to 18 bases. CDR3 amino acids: CASSPPLLHSRPYGYTF. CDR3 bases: TGTGCCAGCTCACCACCTTTGTTACACTCAAGGCCCTATGGCTACACCTTC.

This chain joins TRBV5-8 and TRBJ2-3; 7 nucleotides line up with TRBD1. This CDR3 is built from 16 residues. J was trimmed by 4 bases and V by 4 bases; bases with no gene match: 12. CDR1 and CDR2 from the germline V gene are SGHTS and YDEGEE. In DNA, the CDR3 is TGTGCCAGCAGCACCATGACAGGGATGCTCGCAGATACGCAGTATTTT. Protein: CASSTMTGMLADTQYF.

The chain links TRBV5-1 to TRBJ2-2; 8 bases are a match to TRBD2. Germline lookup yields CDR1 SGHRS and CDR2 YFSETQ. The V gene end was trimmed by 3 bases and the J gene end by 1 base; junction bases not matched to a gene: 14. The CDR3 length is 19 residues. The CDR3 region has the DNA TGCGCCAGCAGCTGGGTGACTAAGCGGGGGCTTAAGAACACCGGGGAGCTGTTTTTT. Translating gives CASSWVTKRGLKNTGELFF.

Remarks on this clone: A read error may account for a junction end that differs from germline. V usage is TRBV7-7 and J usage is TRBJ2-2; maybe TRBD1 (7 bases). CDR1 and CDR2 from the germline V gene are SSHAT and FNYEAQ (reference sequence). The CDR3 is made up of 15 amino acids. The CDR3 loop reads CASSLGGGNTGELFF. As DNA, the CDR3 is TGTGCTAGCAGCTTAGGAGGGGGCAACACCGGGGAGCTGTTTTTT. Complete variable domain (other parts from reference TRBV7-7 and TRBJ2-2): GAGVSQSPRYKVTKRGQDVTLRCDPISSHATLYWYQQALGQGPEFLTYFNYEAQPDKSGLPSDRFSAERPEGSISTLTIQRTEQRDSAMYRCASSLGGGNTGELFFGEGSRLTVL.

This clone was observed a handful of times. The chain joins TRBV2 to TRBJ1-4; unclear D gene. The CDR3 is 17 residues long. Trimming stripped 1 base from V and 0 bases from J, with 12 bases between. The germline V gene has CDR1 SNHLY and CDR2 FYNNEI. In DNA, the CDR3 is TGTGCCAGCAGTGAAGTATTATTAGGAGCAACTAATGAAAAACTGTTTTTT. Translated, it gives CASSEVLLGATNEKLFF.

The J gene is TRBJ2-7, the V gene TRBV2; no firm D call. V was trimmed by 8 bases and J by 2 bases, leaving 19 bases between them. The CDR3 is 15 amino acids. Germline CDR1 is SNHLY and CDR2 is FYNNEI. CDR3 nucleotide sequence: TGTGCCAGCCTAGGCGGTAGTAAGGGCCCCTACGAGCAGTACTTC. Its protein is CASLGGSKGPYEQYF.

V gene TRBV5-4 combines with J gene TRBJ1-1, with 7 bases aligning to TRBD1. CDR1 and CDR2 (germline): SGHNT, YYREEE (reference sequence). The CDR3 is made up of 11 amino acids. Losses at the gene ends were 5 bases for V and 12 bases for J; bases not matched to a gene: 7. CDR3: CASSKTGITFF. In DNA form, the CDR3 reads TGTGCCAGCAGTAAGACAGGGATAACTTTCTTT.

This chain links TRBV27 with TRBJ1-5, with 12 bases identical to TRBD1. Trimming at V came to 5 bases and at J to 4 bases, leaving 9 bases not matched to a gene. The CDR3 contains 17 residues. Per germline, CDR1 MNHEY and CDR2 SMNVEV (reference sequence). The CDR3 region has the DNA TGTGCCAGCAGTCCCGGGACAGGGGGCGCCTCAAATCAGCCCCAGCATTTT. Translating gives CASSPGTGGASNQPQHF.

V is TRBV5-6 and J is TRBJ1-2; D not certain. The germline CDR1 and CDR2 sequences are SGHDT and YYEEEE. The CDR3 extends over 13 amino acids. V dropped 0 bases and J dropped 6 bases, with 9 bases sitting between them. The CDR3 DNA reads TGTGCCAGCAGCTTGGCCGGCTTTAATGGCTACACCTTC. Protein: CASSLAGFNGYTF. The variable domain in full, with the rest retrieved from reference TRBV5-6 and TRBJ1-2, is DAGVTQSPTHLIKTRGQQVTLRCSPKSGHDTVSWYQQALGQGPQFIFQYYEEEERQRGNFPDRFSGHQFPNYSSELNVNALLLGDSALYLCASSLAGFNGYTFGSGTRLTVV.

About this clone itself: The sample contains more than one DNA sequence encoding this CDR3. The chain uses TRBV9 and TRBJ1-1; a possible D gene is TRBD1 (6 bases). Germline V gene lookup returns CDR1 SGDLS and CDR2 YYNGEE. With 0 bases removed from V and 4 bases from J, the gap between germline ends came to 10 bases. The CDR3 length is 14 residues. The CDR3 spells CASSVGGGGTEAFF. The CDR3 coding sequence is TGTGCCAGCAGCGTAGGAGGGGGTGGCACTGAAGCTTTCTTT.